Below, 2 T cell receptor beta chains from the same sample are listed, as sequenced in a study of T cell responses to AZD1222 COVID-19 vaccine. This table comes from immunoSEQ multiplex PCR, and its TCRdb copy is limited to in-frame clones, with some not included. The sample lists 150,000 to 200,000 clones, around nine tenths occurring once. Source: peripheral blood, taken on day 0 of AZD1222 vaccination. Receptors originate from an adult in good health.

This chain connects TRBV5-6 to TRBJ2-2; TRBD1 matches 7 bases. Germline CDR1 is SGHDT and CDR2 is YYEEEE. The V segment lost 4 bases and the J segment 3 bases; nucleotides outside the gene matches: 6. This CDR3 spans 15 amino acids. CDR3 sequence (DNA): TGTGCCAGCAGCAGGGGGCTAGGCGACACCGGGGAGCTGTTTTTT. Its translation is CASSRGLGDTGELFF.

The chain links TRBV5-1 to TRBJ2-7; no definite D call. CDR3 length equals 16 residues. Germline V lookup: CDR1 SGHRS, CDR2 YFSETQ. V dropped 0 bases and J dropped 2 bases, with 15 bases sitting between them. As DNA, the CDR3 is TGCGCCAGCAGCTTGGGGCAGGCCCCAACCCCCTACGAGCAGTACTTC. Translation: CASSLGQAPTPYEQYF. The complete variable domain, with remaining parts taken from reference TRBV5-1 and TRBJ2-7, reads KAGVTQTPRYLIKTRGQQVTLSCSPISGHRSVSWYQQTPGQGLQFLFEYFSETQRNKGNFPGRFSGRQFSNSRSEMNVSTLELGDSALYLCASSLGQAPTPYEQYFGPGTRLTVT.